The 30 T cell receptor beta chains in this list originate from one sample, sequenced in a study of T cells in Graves' hyperthyroidism and ophthalmopathy. Amplified TCR beta CDR3 regions came from RNA transcripts. In the first-round RT-PCR of the TCR CDR3, the HTBI primer set was used. TCRdb fed the multiplex PCR reads into MiXCR, producing one record per CDR3 protein. The sample carries approximately 600,000 distinct CDR3 sequences, under 20% recorded once. Sequencing used blood. These receptors were taken from a woman between 25 and 40 years old with Graves' hyperthyroidism.

The V and J genes are TRBV6-5 and TRBJ1-1; D might be TRBD1 (6 bases). Germline-derived CDR1 and CDR2 are MNHEY and SVGAGI. The CDR3 contains 16 residues. V lost 4 bases, J lost 2 bases, and 17 bases lay in between. The CDR3 DNA follows: TGTGCCAGCAGTTTTCGACTTTCAGGGGTAAACACTGAAGCTTTCTTT. Its protein product is CASSFRLSGVNTEAFF.

This clonotype was seen repeatedly, ten times or more. This sequence joins TRBV2 and TRBJ1-5, with D uncertain. Germline V CDR1 and CDR2: SNHLY, FYNNEI. The CDR3 has 13 residues. V lost 5 bases, J lost 7 bases, and 12 bases lay in between. DNA for the CDR3: TGTGCCAGCAGTTTTCGGATGGGGCAGCCCCAGCATTTT. Protein product: CASSFRMGQPQHF.

The chain has TRBV24-1 and TRBJ2-2; possible D gene TRBD2, 5 bases. Deletions cut 4 bases from V and 5 bases from J, with 13 bases between. This CDR3 region has 15 residues. From germline, CDR1 is KGHDR and CDR2 SFDVKD. The CDR3 loop is CATSEPTERTGELFF. The CDR3 nucleotides are TGTGCCACCAGTGAGCCTACTGAGCGGACCGGGGAGCTGTTTTTT.

The table lists this clonotype with a few counts. The chain carries TRBV28 and TRBJ1-5; D remains ambiguous. V was pared by 3 bases and J by 0 bases, with 12 bases between. Germline assignment: CDR1 MDHEN and CDR2 SYDVKM. This CDR3 has 16 residues. For the CDR3, the DNA is TGTGCCAGCAGTTTTCGAGGGATTAATAGCAATCAGCCCCAGCATTTT. Encoded protein: CASSFRGINSNQPQHF. Full variable domain (remainder filled in from reference TRBV28 and TRBJ1-5): DVKVTQSSRYLVKRTGEKVFLECVQDMDHENMFWYRQDPGLGLRLIYFSYDVKMKEKGDIPEGYSVSREKKERFSLILESASTNQTSMYLCASSFRGINSNQPQHFGDGTRLSIL.

About this clonotype: This may arise from a read error, as a much more abundant clone is one base away. The CDR3 loop reads CASRDTGGNQPQHF. The DNA for the CDR3 is TGTGCCAGCAGAGATACAGGGGGCAATCAGCCCCAGCATTTT. The chain recombines TRBV7-2 with TRBJ1-5; 7 nucleotides match TRBD1. The CDR3 length is 14 residues. The V gene end was trimmed by 6 bases and the J gene end by 2 bases; junction bases not matched to a gene: 4. Germline V CDR1 and CDR2: SGHTA, FQGNSA.

This clonotype was picked up many times. The chain carries TRBV27 and TRBJ2-3, with D possibly TRBD2 on 6 matching bases. This CDR3 contains 14 residues. CDR1 and CDR2 from the germline V gene are MNHEY and SMNVEV (reference sequence). Trimming shortened V by 9 bases and J by 4 bases, and 17 bases separated the two germline ends. The DNA for the CDR3 is TGTGCCAGTCAGAATGAGCGGGCCCCAGATACGCAGTATTTT. The encoded protein is CASQNERAPDTQYF.

This clonotype was observed many times. The genes are TRBV6-2 or TRBV6-3 and TRBJ1-5; D remains unclear. With 2 bases removed from V and 4 bases from J, the gap between germline ends came to 9 bases. Per the germline V gene, CDR1 is MNHEY and CDR2 is SVGEGT. This CDR3 contains 14 residues. The CDR3 reads CASSYSASNQPQHF. CDR3 coding DNA: TGTGCCAGCAGTTACAGCGCGTCTAATCAGCCCCAGCATTTT.

Concerning this clonotype itself: A much larger clone differs by one base, so this may be a read error. The rearrangement uses TRBV9 and TRBJ2-7; 7 bases line up with TRBD1. TRBJ2-1 explains the end of the DNA better; the J call may be wrong. Germline CDR1 and CDR2: SGDLS and YYNGEE. The CDR3 consists of 15 residues. The CDR3 is CASSVGDSEAYEQFF. In DNA, the CDR3 is TGTGCCAGCAGCGTTGGGGACAGTGAAGCCTACGAGCAGTTCTTC.

At least ten counts were recorded for this clonotype. CDR3 nucleotide sequence: TGTGCTAGTGGTCTAGGGGTACAAGAGACCCAGTACTTC. The encoded protein is CASGLGVQETQYF. The chain has TRBV12-5 and TRBJ2-5; maybe TRBD1 (5 bases). The CDR3 has 13 residues. V gave up 5 bases and J gave up 2 bases, with 9 bases separating them. The V gene's germline CDR1 is LGHNT and CDR2 FRNRAP. Together with reference TRBV12-5 and TRBJ2-5, the CDR3 gives the full variable domain: DARVTQTPRHKVTEMGQEVTMRCQPILGHNTVFWYRQTMMQGLELLAYFRNRAPLDDSGMPKDRFSAEMPDATLATLKIQPSEPRDSAVYFCASGLGVQETQYFGPGTRLLVL.

This clonotype was found many times. This chain links TRBV11-2 with TRBJ1-3; D is unclear. The CDR3 length is 14 residues. Germline V lookup: CDR1 SGHAT, CDR2 FQNNGV. The V end was cut by 8 bases, the J end by 2 bases, with 13 bases between. CDR3 sequence: CASSSGRAGNTIYF. In nucleotides, the CDR3 is TGTGCCAGCTCGTCGGGGAGGGCTGGAAACACCATATATTTT.

The rearrangement uses TRBV30 and TRBJ2-3; D remains unclear. Deletions cut 1 base from V and 0 bases from J, with 2 bases between. CDR1 GTSNPN and CDR2 SVGIG come from the germline V gene (reference sequence). This CDR3 has 12 residues. Here the CDR3 DNA reads TGTGCCTGGAGTGAAAGCACAGATACGCAGTATTTT. It specifies CAWSESTDTQYF.

The chain combines TRBV20-1 with TRBJ2-2; D possibly corresponds to TRBD2 (5 bases). The CDR3 sequence is 13 residues long. V lost 6 bases and J lost 4, with 12 bases in between. Per the germline V gene, CDR1 is DFQATT and CDR2 is SNEGSKA (reference sequence). The DNA of the CDR3 is TGCAGTGCAGAATTCCGGGGCACCGGGGAGCTGTTTTTT. It specifies CSAEFRGTGELFF.

The gene calls are TRBV5-4 and TRBJ2-5, with 9 bases identical to TRBD1. The germline gives CDR1 SGHNT, CDR2 YYREEE (reference sequence). CDR3 length equals 16 residues. Trimming removed 3 bases from V and 5 bases from J; junction bases left unmatched: 11. The DNA for the CDR3 is TGTGCCAGCAGCTCCCCGGGACAGGGTACGCGGGAGACCCAGTACTTC. This gives the protein CASSSPGQGTRETQYF.

Only a few counts were recorded for this clonotype. The genes are TRBV29-1 and TRBJ2-7; D might be TRBD1 or TRBD2, each matching 5 bases. From germline, CDR1 is SQVTM and CDR2 ANQGSEA. Trimming took 3 bases from V and 4 from J, leaving 16 bases between them. This CDR3 is built from 14 residues. CDR3 loop: CSVEGETVPYEQYF. The CDR3 coding sequence is TGCAGCGTTGAGGGGGAGACAGTACCATACGAGCAGTACTTC.

V gene TRBV10-3 combines with J gene TRBJ2-1; D possibly corresponds to TRBD2 (6 bases). Germline CDR1 is ENHRY and CDR2 is SYGVKD. V was pared by 10 bases and J by 8 bases, with 21 bases between. The CDR3 is 14 residues long. This chain's CDR3 is CASGMGAGNYEQFF. CDR3 DNA: TGTGCCAGCGGTATGGGAGCGGGTAATTATGAGCAGTTCTTC.

This clonotype was detected ten times or more. The J gene is TRBJ1-1, the V gene TRBV6-1; D ambiguous. V dropped 2 bases and J dropped 7 bases, with 5 bases sitting between them. The germline CDR1 and CDR2 sequences are MNHNS and SASEGT. This CDR3 is 11 amino acids long. CDR3: CASSELFEAFF. The CDR3, as DNA: TGTGCCAGCAGTGAATTGTTTGAAGCTTTCTTT.

This clonotype was counted ten times or more. The V and J genes are TRBV29-1 and TRBJ1-1; D may be TRBD1 (5 bases). Between the trimmed V and J ends, which lost 7 bases and 0 bases, there was a span of 12 bases. Germline-derived CDR1 and CDR2 are SQVTM and ANQGSEA. The CDR3 consists of 13 residues. The DNA of the CDR3 is TGCAGCGGGGAGGACACTCTGAACACTGAAGCTTTCTTT. This encodes CSGEDTLNTEAFF.

The chain combines TRBV9 with TRBJ1-3; D might be TRBD1 (5 bases). The CDR3 is 14 residues long. V was pared by 4 bases and J by 2 bases, with 10 bases between. CDR1 and CDR2 (germline): SGDLS, YYNGEE. The CDR3 protein is CASSLGVPGNTIYF. The CDR3 nucleotides read TGTGCCAGCAGCTTAGGGGTTCCTGGAAACACCATATATTTT.

The chain has TRBV19 and TRBJ1-2; 11 bases align to TRBD1. Germline CDR1 is LNHDA and CDR2 is SQIVND (reference sequence). V lost 5 bases to trimming and J lost 6 bases; unmatched junction nucleotides: 8. The CDR3 consists of 15 residues. The DNA for the CDR3 is TGTGCCAGTAGTGCCGGACAGGGGGCTGGCAATGGCTACACCTTC. Translated, it gives CASSAGQGAGNGYTF.

Many counts were recorded for this clonotype. The chain links TRBV28 to TRBJ2-7; the D is unclear. V lost 5 bases to trimming and J lost 0 bases, with 11 bases between them. Germline CDR1 MDHEN, CDR2 SYDVKM. This CDR3 has 14 residues. The chain's CDR3 is CASSGGRSSYEQYF. CDR3 nucleotide sequence: TGTGCCAGCAGTGGTGGACGGAGCTCCTACGAGCAGTACTTC. The full variable domain, rest sourced from reference TRBV28 and TRBJ2-7, is DVKVTQSSRYLVKRTGEKVFLECVQDMDHENMFWYRQDPGLGLRLIYFSYDVKMKEKGDIPEGYSVSREKKERFSLILESASTNQTSMYLCASSGGRSSYEQYFGPGTRLTVT.

This clonotype appeared a few times. V usage is TRBV10-3 and J usage is TRBJ1-1; a weak D match, TRBD1 (5 bases). The length of the CDR3 is 13 residues. V was trimmed by 2 bases and J by 7 bases, leaving 11 bases between them. Per germline, CDR1 ENHRY and CDR2 SYGVKD. CDR3 nucleotide sequence: TGTGCCATCAGTGAGGGGGCCGGTCGTGAAGCTTTCTTT. This codes for CAISEGAGREAFF.

V is TRBV3-1 and J is TRBJ2-2; 16 positions agree with TRBD2. The CDR3 sequence is 18 residues long. Per germline, CDR1 LGHDT and CDR2 YNNKEL (reference sequence). Trimming cost V 1 base and J 7 bases; bases outside gene matches: 6. This CDR3 reads CASSQAGLAGGPSGELFF. For the CDR3, the DNA is TGTGCCAGCAGCCAAGCGGGACTAGCGGGAGGGCCGAGCGGGGAGCTGTTTTTT.

This clonotype appeared a few times. The rearrangement links TRBV20-1 to TRBJ2-3; 8 nucleotides match TRBD2. With 0 bases clipped from V and 5 bases from J, the junction kept 1 base outside the gene matches. The CDR3 has 13 amino acids. Germline values: CDR1 DFQATT, CDR2 SNEGSKA (reference sequence). This CDR3 is CSARELAVDTQYF. The CDR3 DNA sequence: TGCAGTGCTAGAGAACTAGCGGTAGATACGCAGTATTTT.

This chain connects TRBV10-3 to TRBJ2-7; D not certain. Germline V gene lookup returns CDR1 ENHRY and CDR2 SYGVKD. This CDR3 is built from 12 residues. V was cut by 5 bases and J by 5 bases, with 10 bases left in between. CDR3 bases: TGTGCCATCAGTTGGACGCATGACGAGCAGTACTTC. Amino acid sequence: CAISWTHDEQYF.

This clonotype has at least ten counts. V and J are TRBV5-1 and TRBJ2-3; D gene unclear. This CDR3 contains 14 residues. V lost 0 bases and J 2 bases, leaving 7 bases between the germline ends. Germline-derived CDR1 and CDR2 are SGHRS and YFSETQ. In DNA, the CDR3 is TGCGCCAGCAGCTTGGATCTATTCACAGATACGCAGTATTTT. Amino acids: CASSLDLFTDTQYF.

This clonotype has only a few counts. This rearrangement joins TRBV27 to TRBJ1-6; 10 nucleotides align to TRBD1. This CDR3 has 16 amino acids. J gave up 10 bases and V 4 bases, and 10 bases lay outside the gene matches. From germline, CDR1 is MNHEY and CDR2 SMNVEV (reference sequence). The CDR3 DNA is TGTGCCAGCAGTTCCCCGGGACAGGGGCCAGGGTCACCCCTCCACTTT. Its translation is CASSSPGQGPGSPLHF.

This clonotype was observed once. Being one base from a much bigger clone, this may be a read error. This CDR3 fails to terminate in the conserved phenylalanine or tryptophan, so it likely reflects a read error. The J gene is TRBJ1-1, the V gene TRBV7-9, with TRBD1 identical over 7 bases. J was trimmed by 3 bases and V by 4 bases; bases with no gene match: 5. The CDR3 totals 14 residues. Germline CDR1 and CDR2: SEHNR and FQNEAQ (reference sequence). As DNA, the CDR3 is TGTGCCAGCAGCTGGGGAGGGGGCGACACTGAAGCTTTCCTT. Its protein is CASSWGGGDTEAFL.

As regards this clonotype: A much larger clone differs from this one at a single base, so this may be a read error. CDR3 bases: TGCGCCAGCAGCCAAGTGGCGGGAGGTCAAGGGACCCAGTACTTC. Its translation: CASSQVAGGQGTQYF. The gene calls are TRBV7-2 and TRBJ2-5; 8 bases agree with TRBD2. This CDR3 spans 15 amino acids. Germline V gene data show CDR1 as SGHTA and CDR2 as FQGNSA.

This clonotype was counted at least ten times. The J gene is TRBJ2-7, the V gene TRBV27, with D possibly being TRBD1 (5 bases). The V and J ends lost 4 bases and 3 bases respectively, with 10 bases between them. This CDR3 region has 13 residues. Germline CDR1 is MNHEY and CDR2 is SMNVEV (reference sequence). The CDR3: CASSYRQNYEQYF. CDR3 nucleotides: TGTGCCAGCAGTTACAGACAGAACTACGAGCAGTACTTC.

This clonotype was seen a few times. This chain connects TRBV7-6 to TRBJ2-3, with 12 nucleotides matching TRBD2. This CDR3 comprises 17 residues. V shed 4 bases and J 0 bases; nucleotides not matched to a gene: 5. Per the germline V gene, CDR1 is SGHVS and CDR2 is FNYEAQ. The CDR3 nucleotides read TGTGCCAGCAGCTCGAGACTAGCGGGAGAGAGCACAGATACGCAGTATTTT. This sequence encodes CASSSRLAGESTDTQYF.